This TCR beta chain was identified in a study of long-term antiretroviral therapy in people with HIV. Survey-level immunoSEQ v3.0 assays were run. The protocol was immunoSEQ multiplex PCR, while the TCRdb copy is restricted to in-frame clones and leaves out a portion. In the table there are 42,000 or so clones, roughly nine tenths of which are singletons. This specimen consisted of unsorted PBMCs, obtained 1.2 years after starting antiretroviral therapy. The receptor was derived from a woman in her forties or fifties with HIV.

The DNA of the CDR3 is TGCGCCAGCAGCTTGGGGGCGCAGGGAGGAACTGAAGCTTTCTTT. Translated: CASSLGAQGGTEAFF. The chain links TRBV5-1 to TRBJ1-1, with a weak D call TRBD1 (5 bases). CDR3 size: 15 residues. Between the trimmed V and J ends, which lost 0 bases and 5 bases, there was a span of 14 bases. CDR1 SGHRS and CDR2 YFSETQ come from the germline V gene.